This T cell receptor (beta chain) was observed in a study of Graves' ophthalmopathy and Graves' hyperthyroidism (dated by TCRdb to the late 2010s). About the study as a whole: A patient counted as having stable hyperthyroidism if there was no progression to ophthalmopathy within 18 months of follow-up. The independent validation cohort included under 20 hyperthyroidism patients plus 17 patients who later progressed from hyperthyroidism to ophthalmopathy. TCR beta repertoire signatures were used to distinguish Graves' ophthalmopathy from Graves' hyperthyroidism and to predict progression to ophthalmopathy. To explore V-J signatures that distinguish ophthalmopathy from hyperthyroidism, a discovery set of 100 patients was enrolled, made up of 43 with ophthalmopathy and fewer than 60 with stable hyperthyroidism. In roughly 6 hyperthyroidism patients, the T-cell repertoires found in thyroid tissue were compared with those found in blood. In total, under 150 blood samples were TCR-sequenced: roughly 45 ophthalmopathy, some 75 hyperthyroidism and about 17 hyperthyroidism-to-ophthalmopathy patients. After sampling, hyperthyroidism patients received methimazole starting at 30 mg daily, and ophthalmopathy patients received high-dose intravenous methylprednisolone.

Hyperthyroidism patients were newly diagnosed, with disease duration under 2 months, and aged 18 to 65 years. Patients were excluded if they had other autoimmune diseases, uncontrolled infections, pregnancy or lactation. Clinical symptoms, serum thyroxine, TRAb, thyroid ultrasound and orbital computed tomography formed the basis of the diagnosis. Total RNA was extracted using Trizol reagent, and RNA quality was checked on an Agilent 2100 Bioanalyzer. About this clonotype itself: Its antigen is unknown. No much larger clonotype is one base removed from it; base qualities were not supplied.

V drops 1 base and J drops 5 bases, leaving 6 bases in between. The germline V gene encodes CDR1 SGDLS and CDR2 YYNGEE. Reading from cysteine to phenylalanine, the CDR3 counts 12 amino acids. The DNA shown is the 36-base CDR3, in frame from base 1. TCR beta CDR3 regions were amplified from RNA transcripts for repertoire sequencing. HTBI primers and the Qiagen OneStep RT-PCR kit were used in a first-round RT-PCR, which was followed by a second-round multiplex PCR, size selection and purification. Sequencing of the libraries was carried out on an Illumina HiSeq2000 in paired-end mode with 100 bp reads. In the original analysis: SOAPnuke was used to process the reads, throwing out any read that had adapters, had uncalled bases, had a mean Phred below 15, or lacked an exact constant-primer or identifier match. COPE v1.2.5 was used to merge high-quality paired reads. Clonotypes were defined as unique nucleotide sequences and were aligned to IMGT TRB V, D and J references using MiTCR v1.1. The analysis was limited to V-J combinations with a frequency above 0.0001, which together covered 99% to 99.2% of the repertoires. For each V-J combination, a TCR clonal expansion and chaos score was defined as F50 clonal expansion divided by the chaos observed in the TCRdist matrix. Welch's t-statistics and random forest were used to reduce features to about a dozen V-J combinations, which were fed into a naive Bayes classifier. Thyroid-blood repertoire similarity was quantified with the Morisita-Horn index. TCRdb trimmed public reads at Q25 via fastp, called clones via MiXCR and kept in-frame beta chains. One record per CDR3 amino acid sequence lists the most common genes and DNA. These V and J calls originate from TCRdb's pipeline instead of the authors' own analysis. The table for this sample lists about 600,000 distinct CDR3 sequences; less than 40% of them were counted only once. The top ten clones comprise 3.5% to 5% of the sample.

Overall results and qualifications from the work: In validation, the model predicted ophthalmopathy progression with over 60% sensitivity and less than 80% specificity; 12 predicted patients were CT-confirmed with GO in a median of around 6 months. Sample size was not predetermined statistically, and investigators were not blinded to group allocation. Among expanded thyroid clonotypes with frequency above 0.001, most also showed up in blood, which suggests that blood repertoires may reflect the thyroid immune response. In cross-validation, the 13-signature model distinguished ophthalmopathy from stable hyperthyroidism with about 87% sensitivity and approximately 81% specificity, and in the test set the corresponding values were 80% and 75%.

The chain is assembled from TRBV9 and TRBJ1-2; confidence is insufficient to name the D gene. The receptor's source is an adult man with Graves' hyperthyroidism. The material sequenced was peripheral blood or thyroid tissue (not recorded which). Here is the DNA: TGTGCCAGCAGCGTACTAGATTATGGCTACACCTTC. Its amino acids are CASSVLDYGYTF.